Each of the 11 T cell receptor beta chains below was sequenced from the same sample in a study of blood T cell repertoires in COVID-19. TCRdb's copy holds only in-frame clones and misses some; the assay was immunoSEQ multiplex PCR. The sample records roughly 140,000 clones, roughly four fifths being singletons. Sequencing was performed on peripheral blood. Receptors were obtained from a human donor with acute or convalescent COVID-19. The donor label of this sample is uncertain.

This clone turned up a few times. The sample has other DNA sequences that encode this CDR3 too. V gene TRBV27 combines with J gene TRBJ1-2, with TRBD1 matching over 8 bases. The CDR3 contains 14 residues. CDR1 and CDR2 from the germline V gene are MNHEY and SMNVEV (reference sequence). The V and J ends lost 3 bases and 4 bases, in that order; junction bases with no gene match: 4. The CDR3 protein is CASSFSGQGYGYTF. CDR3 in DNA: TGTGCCAGCAGTTTCTCTGGACAGGGCTATGGCTACACCTTC.

This clone occurred once. The rearrangement uses TRBV5-4 and TRBJ2-2; TRBD1 agrees at 9 bases. The CDR3 length is 15 residues. V lost 5 bases, J lost 2 bases, and 4 bases stayed unmatched. CDR1 is SGHNT, CDR2 YYREEE, per germline (reference sequence). The CDR3 reads CASRRQGENTGELFF. The CDR3 coding sequence is TGTGCCAGCAGACGACAGGGGGAAAACACCGGGGAGCTGTTTTTT. The full variable domain, in which reference TRBV5-4 and TRBJ2-2 provide the parts outside the CDR3, is ETGVTQSPTHLIKTRGQQVTLRCSSQSGHNTVSWYQQALGQGPQFIFQYYREEENGRGNFPPRFSGLQFPNYSSELNVNALELDDSALYLCASRRQGENTGELFFGEGSRLTVL.

The chain couples TRBV12-5 to TRBJ1-1; TRBD1 might be the D (5 bases). CDR1 LGHNT and CDR2 FRNRAP come from the germline V gene. The CDR3 runs 13 residues. V gave up 1 base and J gave up 10 bases, with 13 bases separating them. The CDR3 DNA reads TGTGCTAGTGGTTTGGGTGGGGCTGGCGGAGCTTTCTTT. It codes for CASGLGGAGGAFF.

A remark on this clone: This specimen includes other DNA sequences encoding the same CDR3. The chain couples TRBV5-1 to TRBJ2-1; possibly TRBD1 for D (5 bases). Trimming left V 2 bases short and J 4 bases short, with 7 bases between. The CDR3 extends over 13 amino acids. Germline CDR1 SGHRS, CDR2 YFSETQ. In DNA form, the CDR3 reads TGCGCCAGCAGCTTAGACAGATACAATGAGCAGTTCTTC. This translates into CASSLDRYNEQFF.

The CDR3 DNA follows: TGTGCCAGCACCCCACTCCCTAGCGGGGGGGGGAATTACAATGAGCAGTTCTTC. Its translation is CASTPLPSGGGNYNEQFF. The chain couples TRBV27 to TRBJ2-1; 12 bases are shared with TRBD2. This CDR3 region has 18 residues. Germline-derived CDR1 and CDR2 are MNHEY and SMNVEV (reference sequence). V gave up 7 bases and J gave up 4 bases; unmatched junction bases: 14.

The V and J genes are TRBV6-5 and TRBJ1-5, with D tentatively TRBD1 (5 bases). This CDR3 is 13 amino acids long. Trimming removed 8 bases from V and 5 bases from J, with 13 bases in between. CDR1 is MNHEY, CDR2 SVGAGI, per germline. The CDR3 loop is CASSGTRDQPQHF. CDR3 sequence (DNA): TGTGCCAGCTCGGGGACTAGGGATCAGCCCCAGCATTTT.

This chain uses TRBV27 with TRBJ2-1; 11 bases match TRBD2. Germline CDR1 and CDR2: MNHEY and SMNVEV (reference sequence). CDR3 length: 16 amino acids. The V segment lost 4 bases and the J segment 7 bases; nucleotides outside the gene matches: 9. The CDR3 region is CASSSPSGGLRNEQFF. In DNA form, the CDR3 reads TGTGCCAGCAGTTCTCCTAGCGGGGGGCTAAGGAATGAGCAGTTCTTC.

The chain couples TRBV5-1 to TRBJ2-1, with D maybe TRBD2 (5 bases). From germline, CDR1 is SGHRS and CDR2 YFSETQ. The CDR3 covers 16 residues. Trimming removed 4 bases at V and 7 bases at J, with 21 bases between. As DNA, the CDR3 is TGCGCCAGCAGCCCCCTCCTCCACAGCTCGGGGAATGAGCAGTTCTTC. Translating gives CASSPLLHSSGNEQFF.

This rearrangement joins TRBV7-2 to TRBJ1-5, with D perhaps matching TRBD1 (6 bases). The CDR3 length is 15 residues. CDR1 and CDR2 from the germline V gene are SGHTA and FQGNSA. V was trimmed by 1 base and J by 2 bases, leaving 9 bases between them. CDR3 nucleotide sequence: TGTGCCAGCAGCTTAGGACAGGTCGGCAATCAGCCCCAGCATTTT. This codes for CASSLGQVGNQPQHF.

The chain links TRBV7-8 to TRBJ2-1; 7 nucleotides align to TRBD1. The CDR3 spans 17 residues. CDR1 is SGHVS, CDR2 FQNEAQ, per germline. After removal of 1 base from V and 4 bases from J, the junction contained 10 bases not matched to a gene. CDR3 protein: CASSLVPQGTLYNEQFF. The CDR3 DNA reads TGTGCCAGCAGCTTAGTCCCACAGGGGACCTTATACAATGAGCAGTTCTTC. Using reference TRBV7-8 and TRBJ2-1 for the parts outside the CDR3, the full variable domain is GAGVSQSPRYKVAKRGQDVALRCDPISGHVSLFWYQQALGQGPEFLTYFQNEAQLDKSGLPSDRFFAERPEGSVSTLKIQRTQQEDSAVYLCASSLVPQGTLYNEQFFGPGTRLTVL.

V gene TRBV5-5 combines with J gene TRBJ1-5; D perhaps matches TRBD1 (6 bases). This CDR3 is 15 amino acids long. Germline CDR1 SGHKS, CDR2 YYEKEE (reference sequence). The ends were cut back, 4 bases at V and 1 base at J, with 12 bases in the middle. CDR3 in DNA: TGTGCCAGCAGCCCGACAGGCTTGAGCAATCAGCCCCAGCATTTT. Encoded protein: CASSPTGLSNQPQHF.